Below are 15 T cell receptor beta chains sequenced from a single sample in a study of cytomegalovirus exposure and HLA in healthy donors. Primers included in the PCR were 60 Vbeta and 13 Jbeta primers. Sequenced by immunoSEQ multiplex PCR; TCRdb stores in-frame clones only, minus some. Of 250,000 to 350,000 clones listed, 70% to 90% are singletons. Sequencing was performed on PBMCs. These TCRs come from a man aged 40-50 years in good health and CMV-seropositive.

CDR3 coding DNA: TGCGCCAGCAGCTACGGACTAGCGGGGTACGAGCAGTACTTC. Translating it yields CASSYGLAGYEQYF. The chain uses TRBV5-1 and TRBJ2-7, with 12 bases that match TRBD2. Germline lookup yields CDR1 SGHRS and CDR2 YFSETQ. This CDR3 has 14 amino acids. V gave up 3 bases and J gave up 4 bases; unmatched junction bases: 2.

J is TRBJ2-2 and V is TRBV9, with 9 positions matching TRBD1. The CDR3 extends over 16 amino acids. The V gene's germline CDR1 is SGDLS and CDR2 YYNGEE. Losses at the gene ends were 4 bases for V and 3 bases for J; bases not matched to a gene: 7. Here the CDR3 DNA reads TGTGCCAGCAGCACGCGACAGGGGGTCGACACCGGGGAGCTGTTTTTT. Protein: CASSTRQGVDTGELFF.

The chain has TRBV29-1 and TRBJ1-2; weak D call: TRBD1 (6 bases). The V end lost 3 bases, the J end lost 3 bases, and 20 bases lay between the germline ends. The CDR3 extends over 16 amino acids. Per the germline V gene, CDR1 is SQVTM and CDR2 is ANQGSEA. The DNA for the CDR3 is TGCAGCGTTGATGGGTGGGGGCGCGGGTCCGACTATGGCTACACCTTC. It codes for CSVDGWGRGSDYGYTF.

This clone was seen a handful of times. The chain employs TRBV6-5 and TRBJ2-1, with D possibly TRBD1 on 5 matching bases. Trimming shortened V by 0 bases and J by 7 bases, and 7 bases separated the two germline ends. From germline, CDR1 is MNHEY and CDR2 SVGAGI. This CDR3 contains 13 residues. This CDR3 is CASSYSYRNEQFF. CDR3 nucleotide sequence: TGTGCCAGCAGTTACTCATACAGGAATGAGCAGTTCTTC.

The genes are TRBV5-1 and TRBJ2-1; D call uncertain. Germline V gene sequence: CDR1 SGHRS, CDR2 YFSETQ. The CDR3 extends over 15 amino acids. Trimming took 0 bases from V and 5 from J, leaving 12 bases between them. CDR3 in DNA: TGCGCCAGCAGCTTGGGCCCAAGAAGCGACAATGAGCAGTTCTTC. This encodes CASSLGPRSDNEQFF.

CDR3: CASSIHLRGGGGYGYTF. The CDR3 DNA is TGCGCCAGCAGCATTCACCTACGCGGGGGGGGTGGCTATGGCTACACCTTC. V and J are TRBV5-1 and TRBJ1-2, with D maybe TRBD1 (5 bases). V lost 4 bases to trimming and J lost 4 bases, with 23 bases between them. CDR1 and CDR2 from the germline V gene are SGHRS and YFSETQ. This CDR3 is built from 17 residues.

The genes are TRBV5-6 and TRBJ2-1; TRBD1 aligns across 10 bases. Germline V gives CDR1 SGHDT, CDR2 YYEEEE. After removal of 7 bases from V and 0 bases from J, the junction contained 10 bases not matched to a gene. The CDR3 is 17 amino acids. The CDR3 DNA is TGTGCCAGCGGGCAGACAGGGGGCTATTCCTCCTACAATGAGCAGTTCTTC. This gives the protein CASGQTGGYSSYNEQFF.

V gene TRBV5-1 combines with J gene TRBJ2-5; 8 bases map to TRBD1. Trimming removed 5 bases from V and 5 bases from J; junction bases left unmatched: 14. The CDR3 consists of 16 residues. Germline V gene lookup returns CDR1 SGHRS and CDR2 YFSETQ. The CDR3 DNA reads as TGCGCCAGCAGTTCCCCAGGGGGCGCGCGTAGGGAGACCCAGTACTTC. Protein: CASSSPGGARRETQYF.

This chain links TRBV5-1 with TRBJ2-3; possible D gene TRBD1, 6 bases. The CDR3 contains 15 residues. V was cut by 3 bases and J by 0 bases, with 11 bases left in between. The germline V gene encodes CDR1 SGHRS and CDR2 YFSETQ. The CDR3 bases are TGCGCCAGCAGCTCCGACAGGTTTAGCACAGATACGCAGTATTTT. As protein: CASSSDRFSTDTQYF.

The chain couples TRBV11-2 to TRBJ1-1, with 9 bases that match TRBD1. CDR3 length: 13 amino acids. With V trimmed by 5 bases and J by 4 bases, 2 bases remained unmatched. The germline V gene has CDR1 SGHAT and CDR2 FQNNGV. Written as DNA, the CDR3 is TGTGCCAGCAGCGGACAGGGGAGCACTGAAGCTTTCTTT. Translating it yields CASSGQGSTEAFF.

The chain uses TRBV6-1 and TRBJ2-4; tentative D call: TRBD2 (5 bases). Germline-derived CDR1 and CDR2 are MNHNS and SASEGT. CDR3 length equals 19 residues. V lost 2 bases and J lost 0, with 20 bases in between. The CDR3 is CASSELGEGGPIAKNIQYF. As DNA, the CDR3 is TGTGCCAGCAGTGAATTGGGAGAAGGTGGACCAATAGCCAAAAACATTCAGTACTTC.

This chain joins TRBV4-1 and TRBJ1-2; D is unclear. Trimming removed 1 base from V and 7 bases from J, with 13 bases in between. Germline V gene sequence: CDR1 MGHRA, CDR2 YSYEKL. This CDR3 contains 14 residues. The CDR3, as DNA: TGCGCCAGCAGCCAAGGAGCAAGAGCCCCTGGCTACACCTTC. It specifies CASSQGARAPGYTF.

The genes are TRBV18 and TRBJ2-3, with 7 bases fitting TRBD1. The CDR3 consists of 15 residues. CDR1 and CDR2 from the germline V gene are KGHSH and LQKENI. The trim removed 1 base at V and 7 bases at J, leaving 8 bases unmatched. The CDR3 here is CASSPQGALDNTQYF. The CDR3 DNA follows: TGTGCCAGCTCACCACAGGGGGCCTTAGATAATACGCAGTATTTT. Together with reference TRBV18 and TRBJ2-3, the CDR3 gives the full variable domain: NAGVMQNPRHLVRRRGQEARLRCSPMKGHSHVYWYRQLPEEGLKFMVYLQKENIIDESGMPKERFSAEFPKEGPSILRIQQVVRGDSAAYFCASSPQGALDNTQYFGPGTRLTVL.

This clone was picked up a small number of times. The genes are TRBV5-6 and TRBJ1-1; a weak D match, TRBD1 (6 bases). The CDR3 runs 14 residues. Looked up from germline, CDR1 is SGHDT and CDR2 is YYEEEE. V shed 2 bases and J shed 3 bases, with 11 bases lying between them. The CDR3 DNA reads TGTGCCAGCAGCTTCGGGGGGCTCGACACTGAAGCTTTCTTT. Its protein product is CASSFGGLDTEAFF.

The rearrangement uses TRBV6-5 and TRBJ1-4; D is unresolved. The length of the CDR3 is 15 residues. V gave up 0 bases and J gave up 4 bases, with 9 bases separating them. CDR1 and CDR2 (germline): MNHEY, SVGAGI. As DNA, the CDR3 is TGTGCCAGCAGTTACTCGCCGAGACTTAATGAAAAACTGTTTTTT. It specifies CASSYSPRLNEKLFF.